This T cell receptor (beta chain) originates from a study of T cell changes during pregnancy in multiple sclerosis. Using immunoSEQ multiplex PCR, the repertoire was profiled, and TCRdb retains in-frame clones only, with some absent. The sample yields about 97,000 clones, about nine tenths seen once. With V trimmed by 0 bases and J by 8 bases, 12 bases remained unmatched. Germline loops: CDR1 LNHNV, CDR2 YYDKDF (reference sequence). The CDR3 has 17 residues. The V gene is TRBV15, the J gene TRBJ2-1; 8 positions agree with TRBD1. The sequences come from peripheral blood, collected in the second trimester of pregnancy. The receptor was isolated from a female donor in good health, enrolled as a control in a pregnancy study. The CDR3, as DNA: TGTGCCACCAGCAGAGATAGAGCGGCAGGGGGCTTGGATGAGCAGTTCTTC. This translates into CATSRDRAAGGLDEQFF.